This T cell receptor beta chain was found in a study of TIL therapy for anti-PD-1-resistant metastatic lung cancer. This was the immunoSEQ v3 assay. Only in-frame clones appear in the TCRdb table, and some are missing; sequencing was by immunoSEQ multiplex PCR. Of about 48,000 clones in the sample, 71% were seen once. Time point: pre-treatment sample, taken before nivolumab and TIL therapy. Most excised metastases sampled were pleural nodules or supraclavicular lymph nodes. The CDR3 has 17 residues. V lost 1 base, J lost 1 base, and 8 bases stayed unmatched. CDR1 and CDR2 (germline): SEHNR, FQNEAQ (reference sequence).

The TCR comes from a person between 30 and 79 years old with non-small cell lung cancer. The V and J genes are TRBV7-9 and TRBJ2-7, with 9 positions matching TRBD1. Source: tumor tissue, taken at baseline. The CDR3 sequence is CASSLVGGQGWSYEQYF. The DNA of the CDR3 is TGTGCCAGCAGCTTAGTTGGTGGACAGGGGTGGTCCTACGAGCAGTACTTC.